A selection of T cell receptor beta chains follows, all from one sample in a study of cytomegalovirus exposure and HLA in healthy donors. TCRdb's table, derived via immunoSEQ multiplex PCR, lists solely in-frame clones and lacks some. The table shows fewer than 400,000 clones, with nearly 90% occurring only once. The sample comprised PBMCs. These receptors came from a man aged 25-45 years in good health and CMV-seronegative. The conserved cysteine and the conserved F or W are not part of the CDR3 here. A row's size may be missing; if present it is once, few, many or a size class.

>-|12|TRBV6-1
ASSEHRERGEAF
>-|14|TRBV4-1
ASSHRLAGRQETQY
>-|13|TRBV9
ASSKGLAASYEQY
>-|11|TRBV6-5
ASRTQGARGYT
>few|13|TRBV4-3
ASSHFTRGDYGYT
>-|14|TRBV11-2
ASSIHGTSGQETQY
>few|14|TRBV15
ATSREVAGAGSPLH
>-|13|TRBV5-4
ASSLATRLADTQY
>once|12|TRBV7-6
ASSWTTGEGTQY
>-|14|TRBV5-1
ASSLDPGQGHQPQH
>-|14|TRBV6-8
ASTPEGGARNQPQH
>-|12|TRBV27
ASSLVQGPTEAF
>-|15|TRBV12-1
ASSLSSPGDRVEPQH
>-|11|TRBV7-9
ASSWSTEDTQY
>-|11|TRBV9
ASSLSGGHEQY
>-|14|TRBV11-2
ASSLDQAGGSYEQY
>-|12|TRBV11-2
ASSLGGGGGSQY
>-|12|TRBV10-2
ASSEWQGSYGYT
>-|9|TRBV20-1
SALDQGTQY
>-|13|TRBV7-9
ASSLGRGPPDTQY
>few|12|TRBV7-8
ASSPEGVGNTIY
>once|14|TRBV5-1
ASSPRQENMNTEAF
>-|12|TRBV4-1
ASSQLPEATEAF
>-|13|TRBV18
ASSPAFREGFGYT
>-|12|TRBV5-6
ASSLVGGNYGYT
>-|16|TRBV5-6
ASSPGLAGGPSYNEQF
>few|15|TRBV12-5
ASGLPRDGGFAEKLF
>-|13|TRBV6-6
ASSYSGQGFVGYT
>-|12|TRBV30
AGTPGLGRGGLY
>-|13|TRBV5-4
ASGSKLKQVHEQY
>few|13|TRBV19
ASSTDISSGNTIY
>-|12|TRBV29-1
SVLRDRVANEQF
>-|13|TRBV4-1
ASSQQQGAWEKLF
>-|13|TRBV7-2
ASSPEGPINTEAF
>-|12|TRBV5-1
ASRQGVMNTEAF
>-|13|TRBV5-1
ASSLQGALSYEQY
>-|11|TRBV7-9
ASSLGLNHEQY
>-|13|TRBV23-1
ASSQSGPRGETQY
>-|11|TRBV7-9
AGFPGDGTEAF